These 26 T cell receptor beta chains originate from one sample sequenced in a study of blood T cell repertoires in COVID-19. Using immunoSEQ multiplex PCR, the repertoire was profiled, and TCRdb retains in-frame clones only, with some absent. The data hold tens of thousands of clones, with about four fifths observed a single time. Sequenced sample: peripheral blood. The origin of the receptors is a man between 65 and 79 years old with acute or convalescent COVID-19.

This clone appeared a single time. The rearrangement links TRBV6-5 to TRBJ2-7; D gene ambiguous. Germline V gene lookup returns CDR1 MNHEY and CDR2 SVGAGI. V was clipped by 0 bases and J by 2 bases, with 8 bases between them. This CDR3 spans 14 amino acids. CDR3 nucleotide sequence: TGTGCCAGCAGTTACTCGAGTATAACCTACGAGCAGTACTTC. It translates to CASSYSSITYEQYF.

The V gene is TRBV7-3, the J gene TRBJ2-3; D gene unclear. The V gene's germline CDR1 is SGHTA and CDR2 FQGTGA. This CDR3 spans 14 amino acids. Trimming took 5 bases from V and 0 from J, leaving 9 bases between them. CDR3 region: CASSQSGSTDTQYF. The CDR3 DNA is TGTGCCAGCAGCCAATCAGGAAGCACAGATACGCAGTATTTT.

This rearrangement joins TRBV6-2 or TRBV6-3 to TRBJ2-2, with 10 bases lining up with TRBD2. The CDR3 runs 18 residues. J was trimmed by 1 base and V by 2 bases; bases with no gene match: 7. CDR1 is MNHEY and CDR2 is SVGEGT in the germline V gene. CDR3 in amino acids: CASSYDLTSGLNTGELFF. The CDR3 nucleotides read TGTGCCAGCAGTTACGATTTGACTAGCGGGTTGAACACCGGGGAGCTGTTTTTT.

The gene calls are TRBV3-1 (or the pseudogene TRBV3-2) and TRBJ2-2; D might be TRBD2 (5 bases). Trimming took off 0 bases at V and 0 bases at J, with 11 bases between the two ends. This CDR3 is 17 amino acids long. The V gene's germline CDR1 is LGHDT and CDR2 YNNKEL (reference sequence). The CDR3 spells CASSQDGRAANTGELFF. In DNA, the CDR3 is TGTGCCAGCAGCCAAGATGGGCGGGCAGCGAACACCGGGGAGCTGTTTTTT.

This clone came up once. The chain links TRBV15 to TRBJ2-3; possibly TRBD2 for D (6 bases). Germline V gene data show CDR1 as LNHNV and CDR2 as YYDKDF (reference sequence). CDR3 size: 15 residues. Trimming stripped 1 base from V and 0 bases from J, with 8 bases between. CDR3 in amino acids: CATSRGGVSTDTQYF. For the CDR3, the DNA is TGTGCCACCAGCAGAGGGGGGGTTAGCACAGATACGCAGTATTTT.

This clone was observed once. This chain connects TRBV7-6 to TRBJ1-4; 8 bases fit TRBD1. Germline lookup yields CDR1 SGHVS and CDR2 FNYEAQ. The trim removed 1 base at V and 6 bases at J, leaving 4 bases unmatched. The CDR3 runs 15 residues. For the CDR3, the DNA is TGTGCCAGCAGCTTAGACCCAGGGGGCGATGAAAAACTGTTTTTT. It encodes CASSLDPGGDEKLFF. Filled out from reference TRBV7-6 and TRBJ1-4, the complete variable domain reads GAGVSQSPRYKVTKRGQDVALRCDPISGHVSLYWYRQALGQGPEFLTYFNYEAQQDKSGLPNDRFSAERPEGSISTLTIQRTEQRDSAMYRCASSLDPGGDEKLFFGSGTQLSVL.

This clone was picked up one time. The V and J genes are TRBV29-1 and TRBJ2-3; 14 positions match TRBD2. The CDR3 is made up of 14 amino acids. V shed 6 bases and J 4 bases; nucleotides not matched to a gene: 3. Germline values: CDR1 SQVTM, CDR2 ANQGSEA. The CDR3 here is CSVGTSGSADTQYF. CDR3 nucleotides: TGCAGCGTCGGGACTAGCGGGAGCGCAGATACGCAGTATTTT.

V usage is TRBV12-3 or TRBV12-4 and J usage is TRBJ2-1; perhaps TRBD1 as D (5 bases). Trimming removed 4 bases from V and 9 bases from J, with 10 bases in between. The length of the CDR3 is 12 residues. CDR3 sequence reads: CASSSRVGEQFF. DNA for the CDR3: TGTGCCAGCAGTTCCAGGGTAGGTGAGCAGTTCTTC.

The chain joins TRBV19 to TRBJ2-1; 11 bases align to TRBD2. Germline V lookup: CDR1 LNHDA, CDR2 SQIVND (reference sequence). The CDR3 runs to 18 residues. The V segment lost 6 bases and the J segment 0 bases; nucleotides outside the gene matches: 10. CDR3: CASRSLVSGRVSYNEQFF. In DNA form, the CDR3 reads TGTGCCAGTAGATCGCTCGTTAGCGGGAGGGTCTCCTACAATGAGCAGTTCTTC.

This clone was seen ten or more times. This chain connects TRBV27 to TRBJ2-3, with D possibly called TRBD1 or TRBD2 (6 bases each). This CDR3 is 16 amino acids long. Germline values: CDR1 MNHEY, CDR2 SMNVEV (reference sequence). Trimming left V 4 bases short and J 3 bases short, with 17 bases between. CDR3 bases: TGTGCCAGCAGTTCATCGGGGGCCGAAAAGACAGATACGCAGTATTTT. Translated: CASSSSGAEKTDTQYF.

The gene calls are TRBV30 and TRBJ2-1; D gene ambiguous. This CDR3 contains 14 residues. The V gene's germline CDR1 is GTSNPN and CDR2 SVGIG (reference sequence). Trimming shortened V by 1 base and J by 0 bases, and 7 bases separated the two germline ends. The DNA for the CDR3 is TGTGCCTGGAGTGGACATCGCTCCTACAATGAGCAGTTCTTC. It specifies CAWSGHRSYNEQFF. Using reference TRBV30 and TRBJ2-1 for the parts outside the CDR3, the full variable domain is SQTIHQWPATLVQPVGSPLSLECTVEGTSNPNLYWYRQAAGRGLQLLFYSVGIGQISSEVPQNLSASRPQDRQFILSSKKLLLSDSGFYLCAWSGHRSYNEQFFGPGTRLTVL.

The chain uses TRBV5-1 and TRBJ2-1, with TRBD1 matching 7 bases. The germline V gene has CDR1 SGHRS and CDR2 YFSETQ. V dropped 4 bases and J dropped 6; count of bases not matched to a gene: 4. This CDR3 contains 13 residues. CDR3: CASSPDRVNEQFF. CDR3 coding DNA: TGCGCCAGCAGCCCTGACAGGGTCAATGAGCAGTTCTTC. Complete variable domain (other parts from reference TRBV5-1 and TRBJ2-1): KAGVTQTPRYLIKTRGQQVTLSCSPISGHRSVSWYQQTPGQGLQFLFEYFSETQRNKGNFPGRFSGRQFSNSRSEMNVSTLELGDSALYLCASSPDRVNEQFFGPGTRLTVL.

This clone occurred a few times. V is TRBV5-6 and J is TRBJ1-3, with D possibly matching TRBD1 (5 bases). V lost 7 bases, J lost 4 bases, and 9 bases lay in between. CDR3 length equals 12 residues. Germline values: CDR1 SGHDT, CDR2 YYEEEE. The CDR3: CASQGIGNTIYF. CDR3 nucleotides: TGTGCCAGCCAGGGCATCGGAAACACCATATATTTT. The full variable domain, rest sourced from reference TRBV5-6 and TRBJ1-3, is DAGVTQSPTHLIKTRGQQVTLRCSPKSGHDTVSWYQQALGQGPQFIFQYYEEEERQRGNFPDRFSGHQFPNYSSELNVNALLLGDSALYLCASQGIGNTIYFGEGSWLTVV.

The V call is TRBV7-6, the J call TRBJ2-7; 8 positions agree with TRBD1. The CDR3 is made up of 16 amino acids. The germline V gene has CDR1 SGHVS and CDR2 FNYEAQ. Trimming took 1 base from V and 4 from J; bases not matched to a gene: 9. The CDR3 loop reads CASSLGGPDRGYEQYF. The DNA of the CDR3 is TGTGCCAGCAGCTTAGGTGGCCCAGACAGGGGTTACGAGCAGTACTTC.

The rearrangement links TRBV15 to TRBJ1-1; a weak D match, TRBD1 (5 bases). The V gene's germline CDR1 is LNHNV and CDR2 YYDKDF (reference sequence). With 0 bases removed from V and 7 bases from J, the gap between germline ends came to 12 bases. The CDR3 covers 14 residues. CDR3: CATSRDRVAGEAFF. The CDR3 DNA reads as TGTGCCACCAGCAGAGACAGGGTAGCGGGTGAAGCTTTCTTT.

The genes are TRBV12-3 or TRBV12-4 and TRBJ2-7; 7 bases agree with TRBD1. V was pared by 10 bases and J by 6 bases, with 12 bases of the junction left unmatched. CDR3 size: 13 residues. CDR3 sequence: CATSTGPASEQYF. In nucleotides, the CDR3 is TGTGCCACCTCGACAGGGCCCGCTTCCGAGCAGTACTTC.

The gene calls are TRBV25-1 and TRBJ2-3; 11 positions agree with TRBD2. V lost 6 bases to trimming and J lost 2 bases; unmatched junction nucleotides: 4. The length of the CDR3 is 15 residues. In germline, CDR1 is MGHDK, CDR2 SYGVNS. CDR3 in DNA: TGTGCCAGCAGCGGGACTAGCGGATACACAGATACGCAGTATTTT. Translated: CASSGTSGYTDTQYF.

The V and J genes are TRBV7-6 and TRBJ2-4; 12 nucleotides line up with TRBD2. The CDR3 is made up of 16 amino acids. Germline CDR1 is SGHVS and CDR2 is FNYEAQ. After removal of 1 base from V and 8 bases from J, the junction contained 6 bases not matched to a gene. CDR3 DNA: TGTGCCAGCAGCTTAGGAGGTCCTAGCGGGGGGGACATTCAGTACTTC. Protein: CASSLGGPSGGDIQYF.

A single count supports this clone. The chain has TRBV9 and TRBJ1-2; D gene unclear. The CDR3 is 13 residues long. Between the trimmed V and J ends, which lost 0 bases and 8 bases, there was a span of 11 bases. The germline CDR1 and CDR2 sequences are SGDLS and YYNGEE. The CDR3 DNA is TGTGCCAGCAGCGTAGTGGGAGGTGGCGGCTACACCTTC. This encodes CASSVVGGGGYTF.

The table lists this clone with a few counts. The genes are TRBV19 and TRBJ2-5; 8 bases align to TRBD2. Germline CDR1 and CDR2: LNHDA and SQIVND (reference sequence). Germline trimming cut 4 bases from V and 2 bases from J; bases unmatched to any gene: 6. The CDR3 extends over 15 amino acids. The CDR3 DNA reads TGTGCCAGTAGTACCGGGACTAGTAGACAAGAGACCCAGTACTTC. Protein sequence: CASSTGTSRQETQYF.

CDR3 protein: CASSFNYQSGNEQFF. Written as DNA, the CDR3 is TGTGCCAGCAGCTTTAACTACCAGAGCGGCAATGAGCAGTTCTTC. The chain employs TRBV7-2 and TRBJ2-1; possibly TRBD2 for D (5 bases). The CDR3 is 15 residues long. V lost 3 bases and J lost 6, with 15 bases in between. Germline V gives CDR1 SGHTA, CDR2 FQGNSA.

The J gene is TRBJ2-1, the V gene TRBV19; 8 bases align to TRBD1. The germline V gene encodes CDR1 LNHDA and CDR2 SQIVND (reference sequence). The CDR3 runs 15 residues. V trimming: 6 bases; J trimming: 6 bases; junction bases outside the gene matches: 10. In nucleotides, the CDR3 is TGTGCCAGTAGCACTCTGGGACAGGTGGGCAATGAGCAGTTCTTC. This codes for CASSTLGQVGNEQFF.

The rearrangement links TRBV29-1 to TRBJ1-2; 7 bases agree with TRBD1. This CDR3 is 14 amino acids long. V lost 2 bases to trimming and J lost 5 bases; unmatched junction nucleotides: 8. Germline loops: CDR1 SQVTM, CDR2 ANQGSEA. The CDR3 bases are TGCAGCGTTGAATGGGGGGACAGCGAGTATGGCTACACCTTC. Its translation is CSVEWGDSEYGYTF.

This chain connects TRBV7-2 to TRBJ1-1, with TRBD1 matching over 8 bases. CDR1 is SGHTA, CDR2 FQGNSA, per germline. V shed 0 bases, J shed 4 bases, and the junction held 4 bases outside the gene matches. The CDR3 has 15 residues. CDR3 sequence reads: CASSLATGGGTEAFF. DNA for the CDR3: TGTGCCAGCAGCTTAGCAACAGGGGGGGGCACTGAAGCTTTCTTT.

This rearrangement joins TRBV7-2 to TRBJ1-2, with D possibly matching TRBD1 (5 bases). V was pared by 2 bases and J by 6 bases, with 10 bases between. Germline CDR1 SGHTA, CDR2 FQGNSA. The CDR3 runs to 13 residues. The CDR3 sequence is CASSLTNRNGYTF. The CDR3, as DNA: TGTGCCAGCAGCTTAACCAACAGGAATGGCTACACCTTC.

The chain carries TRBV25-1 and TRBJ2-4, with TRBD1 identical over 9 bases. The germline V gene has CDR1 MGHDK and CDR2 SYGVNS. With V trimmed by 5 bases and J by 8 bases, 7 bases remained unmatched. The CDR3 is 14 amino acids. CDR3 loop: CASSSDRGSYIQYF. The DNA for the CDR3 is TGTGCCAGCAGTTCTGACAGGGGGAGTTACATTCAGTACTTC.